This TCR beta chain was sequenced for a study of blood T cell repertoires in COVID-19. Here immunoSEQ multiplex PCR was the method, and the copy in TCRdb shows in-frame clones only, minus some. The profile covers about 27,000 clones, with roughly 76% appearing a single time and approximately 60% taken by the ten largest. The ends were cut back, 3 bases at V and 5 bases at J, with 6 bases in the middle. Germline assignment: CDR1 KGHSH and CDR2 LQKENI. The CDR3 contains 12 residues. The sequencing sample was made of peripheral blood. The TCR was taken from a woman aged 80 or over with acute or convalescent COVID-19. The gene calls are TRBV18 and TRBJ2-3, with D hard to call. The CDR3 DNA follows: TGTGCCAGCTCACCTAATCTAGATACGCAGTATTTT. Protein sequence: CASSPNLDTQYF.